Presented here are 26 T cell receptor beta chains from one specimen sequenced in a study of T-cell memory formation after mild COVID-19. TCRdb reanalysed the 5' RACE reads using MiXCR and keeps one entry per CDR3 protein. The sample holds 250,000 to 300,000 distinct CDR3 sequences, about 16% seen once. Specimen: PBMCs or a T cell subset sorted from them (not recorded which). These receptors originate from a young man who had mild COVID-19 (a few samples of this study predate the infection). Cell type and time point are not known.

This clonotype was found a few times. The chain employs TRBV12-3 or TRBV12-4 and TRBJ1-6; D is unresolved. This CDR3 spans 14 amino acids. V gave up 3 bases and J gave up 13 bases, with 16 bases separating them. The DNA for the CDR3 is TGTGCCAGCAGTTTTACCGGTTCAGGCCGCCCCCTCCACTTT. Protein: CASSFTGSGRPLHF.

This clonotype was seen more than once but under ten times. The chain employs TRBV7-2 and TRBJ2-7; D is undetermined. The CDR3 is 13 residues long. Trimming took off 5 bases at V and 1 base at J, with 9 bases between the two ends. Per the germline V gene, CDR1 is SGHTA and CDR2 is FQGNSA. CDR3 sequence reads: CASSLGRSYEQYV. For the CDR3, the DNA is TGTGCCAGCAGCCTCGGACGGTCCTACGAGCAGTACGTC.

This clonotype occurred a few times. The chain has TRBV20-1 and TRBJ2-3, with D perhaps TRBD2 (6 bases). V lost 0 bases to trimming and J lost 3 bases, with 10 bases between them. From germline, CDR1 is DFQATT and CDR2 SNEGSKA (reference sequence). This CDR3 is built from 14 residues. The CDR3 DNA reads as TGCAGTGCTAGAGATTCGGCGGGGACAGATACGCAGTATTTT. As protein: CSARDSAGTDTQYF.

The genes are TRBV5-1 and TRBJ2-1, with 10 bases that match TRBD2. The CDR3 is 19 residues long. Germline V gene lookup returns CDR1 SGHRS and CDR2 YFSETQ. With V trimmed by 3 bases and J by 2 bases, 14 bases remained unmatched. In nucleotides, the CDR3 is TGCGCCAGCAGCTACCCTAACTCAACTAGCGGGGTAACCTACAATGAGCAGTTCTTC. This codes for CASSYPNSTSGVTYNEQFF.

This clonotype was observed a handful of times. The chain couples TRBV28 to TRBJ2-7; D is possibly TRBD1 or TRBD2 (5 bases each). This CDR3 has 17 residues. Trimming cost V 2 bases and J 0 bases, with 17 bases left between them. Per germline, CDR1 MDHEN and CDR2 SYDVKM. The CDR3 DNA sequence: TGTGCCAGCAGTTTACGTCTTCGGGCAGGGAGCTCCTACGAGCAGTACTTC. It codes for CASSLRLRAGSSYEQYF. The variable domain in full, with the rest retrieved from reference TRBV28 and TRBJ2-7, is DVKVTQSSRYLVKRTGEKVFLECVQDMDHENMFWYRQDPGLGLRLIYFSYDVKMKEKGDIPEGYSVSREKKERFSLILESASTNQTSMYLCASSLRLRAGSSYEQYFGPGTRLTVT.

This clonotype occurred a few times. The V call is TRBV6-5, the J call TRBJ1-2; TRBD1 is a possible D gene (6 bases). This CDR3 region has 14 residues. V was trimmed by 0 bases and J by 4 bases, leaving 9 bases between them. Germline V CDR1 and CDR2: MNHEY, SVGAGI. CDR3 residues: CASSYSAGVYGYTF. CDR3 DNA sequence: TGTGCCAGCAGTTACTCGGCAGGGGTCTATGGCTACACCTTC.

This clonotype was counted ten times or more. The V gene is TRBV5-6, the J gene TRBJ2-3; D ambiguous. There are 11 residues in the CDR3. V lost 5 bases, J lost 4 bases, and 5 bases lay in between. Germline-derived CDR1 and CDR2 are SGHDT and YYEEEE. The CDR3 here is CASSLSDTQYF. CDR3 coding DNA: TGTGCCAGCAGTTTGTCAGATACGCAGTATTTT.

The chain employs TRBV6-5 and TRBJ1-3, with TRBD1 as a possible D gene (5 bases). The CDR3 spans 15 residues. V was cut by 8 bases and J by 4 bases, with 18 bases left in between. Germline assignment: CDR1 MNHEY and CDR2 SVGAGI. In nucleotides, the CDR3 is TGTGCCAGCGGAAGGGGAGCTTTCGCGGGAAACACCATATATTTT. Protein sequence: CASGRGAFAGNTIYF.

This clonotype was seen repeatedly, ten times or more. V and J are TRBV9 and TRBJ1-2; a weak D match, TRBD1 (5 bases). CDR1 SGDLS and CDR2 YYNGEE come from the germline V gene. The CDR3 runs 15 residues. Trimming pared 4 bases from V and 6 bases from J, leaving 19 bases between. The CDR3 spells CASSPGGRGGDGYTF. CDR3 bases: TGTGCCAGCAGCCCCGGTGGTAGGGGCGGCGATGGCTACACCTTC.

This clonotype was found a few times. This chain uses TRBV6-2 or TRBV6-3 with TRBJ2-7; TRBD1 aligns across 10 bases. Trimming removed 7 bases from V and 6 bases from J; junction bases left unmatched: 6. Per the germline V gene, CDR1 is MNHEY and CDR2 is SVGEGT. CDR3 size: 13 residues. For the CDR3, the DNA is TGTGCCAGCACCGTCTGGACAGGGGGCGAGCAGTACTTC. Amino acid sequence: CASTVWTGGEQYF.

The rearrangement joins TRBV6-1 to TRBJ2-7; TRBD1 agrees at 10 bases. This CDR3 is built from 13 residues. V lost 5 bases and J lost 9; bases outside the gene matches: 7. CDR1 and CDR2 from the germline V gene are MNHNS and SASEGT. CDR3 sequence reads: CASSPPDRGGQYV. The CDR3, as DNA: TGTGCCAGCAGTCCCCCGGACAGGGGGGGGCAGTACGTC.

Remarks on this clonotype: One junction end does not reproduce the germline sequence, and a read error may be involved. The chain employs TRBV5-1 and TRBJ1-6; D remains unclear. CDR3 length: 15 amino acids. Germline V gene lookup returns CDR1 SGHRS and CDR2 YFSETQ. CDR3 in amino acids: CASSLYGDSGSSLHF. The DNA for the CDR3 is TGCGCCAGCAGCTTGTACGGGGATTCGGGTTCATCCCTCCACTTT.

J is TRBJ2-5 and V is TRBV20-1; 7 nucleotides match TRBD1. With 0 bases clipped from V and 4 bases from J, the junction kept 11 bases outside the gene matches. The CDR3 is 16 amino acids. Germline V gene lookup returns CDR1 DFQATT and CDR2 SNEGSKA (reference sequence). The CDR3 nucleotides read TGCAGTGCTAGAGATGGGACAGTGTCGGTTGGAGAGACCCAGTACTTC. This codes for CSARDGTVSVGETQYF.

This clonotype came up a few times. The chain joins TRBV3-1 to TRBJ2-1; 13 bases agree with TRBD2. Germline V gene sequence: CDR1 LGHDT, CDR2 YNNKEL (reference sequence). The CDR3 length is 17 residues. The V segment lost 4 bases and the J segment 8 bases; nucleotides outside the gene matches: 11. CDR3 amino acids: CASSLGRGTSGAYEQFF. The CDR3 bases are TGTGCCAGCAGCCTCGGCCGCGGGACTAGCGGGGCGTATGAGCAGTTCTTC.

This chain connects TRBV6-6 to TRBJ2-3, with 11 nucleotides matching TRBD2. Germline lookup yields CDR1 MNHNY and CDR2 SVGAGI (reference sequence). J lost 2 bases, V lost 2 bases, and 6 bases had no gene match. The length of the CDR3 is 17 residues. The DNA for the CDR3 is TGTGCCAGCAGTTACACCCGACTAGCGGGGATCACAGATACGCAGTATTTT. Protein: CASSYTRLAGITDTQYF.

This chain links TRBV7-2 with TRBJ2-5, with 10 bases aligning to TRBD2. V trimming: 2 bases; J trimming: 4 bases; junction bases outside the gene matches: 1. This CDR3 has 14 residues. Germline values: CDR1 SGHTA, CDR2 FQGNSA. The CDR3 spells CASSLLAGAETQYF. CDR3 in DNA: TGTGCCAGCAGCTTACTAGCGGGGGCAGAGACCCAGTACTTC.

The chain combines TRBV29-1 with TRBJ2-5; D gene ambiguous. The CDR3 covers 14 residues. Germline CDR1 reads SQVTM; CDR2 reads ANQGSEA. Trimming removed 0 bases from V and 7 bases from J, with 15 bases in between. The CDR3 nucleotides are TGCAGCGTTGAAGATCGCGGCGATTCGGGGACCCAGTACTTC. Translated, it gives CSVEDRGDSGTQYF.

The sample holds a few counts of this clonotype. This chain links TRBV27 with TRBJ1-4; 11 positions match TRBD1. Germline V gene data show CDR1 as MNHEY and CDR2 as SMNVEV (reference sequence). V trimming: 1 base; J trimming: 8 bases; junction bases outside the gene matches: 3. CDR3 length: 15 residues. CDR3 protein: CASSLWTGGEEKLFF. DNA for the CDR3: TGTGCCAGCAGTTTATGGACAGGGGGCGAGGAAAAACTGTTTTTT.

The V and J genes are TRBV24-1 and TRBJ2-5; D is unresolved. The CDR3 runs 11 residues. Germline loops: CDR1 KGHDR, CDR2 SFDVKD. Trimming took 5 bases from V and 4 from J, leaving 4 bases between them. The CDR3 DNA is TGTGCCACCAGTGCGGGAGAGACCCAGTACTTC. As protein: CATSAGETQYF.

This clonotype was found a few times. The chain recombines TRBV29-1 with TRBJ1-2; 9 nucleotides align to TRBD1. The germline gives CDR1 SQVTM, CDR2 ANQGSEA. V was pared by 2 bases and J by 8 bases, with 3 bases of the junction left unmatched. The CDR3 loop spans 12 amino acids. The CDR3 bases are TGCAGCGTTGAATCGACAGGGGGAGGCTACACCTTC. It codes for CSVESTGGGYTF.

The chain has TRBV18 and TRBJ1-2; D is ambiguous. The germline V and J ends were trimmed by 1 base and 6 bases, with 12 bases remaining between them. The CDR3 contains 14 residues. Germline V CDR1 and CDR2: KGHSH, LQKENI. The CDR3 DNA is TGTGCCAGCTCACCACTGGAGATCTGGGATGGCTACACCTTC. Translating gives CASSPLEIWDGYTF.

This clonotype was detected only a few times. This chain joins TRBV12-3 or TRBV12-4 and TRBJ1-2; 9 bases map to TRBD1. This CDR3 comprises 14 residues. V gave up 3 bases and J gave up 3 bases; unmatched junction bases: 2. CDR3 residues: CASSFGTGHYGYTF. The DNA for the CDR3 is TGTGCCAGCAGTTTCGGGACAGGGCACTATGGCTACACCTTC.

This clonotype was counted between two and nine times. This chain links TRBV29-1 with TRBJ2-1; D gene unclear. The length of the CDR3 is 14 residues. The germline CDR1 and CDR2 sequences are SQVTM and ANQGSEA. Trimming cost V 8 bases and J 0 bases, with 14 bases left between them. The CDR3: CSPRSLSSYNEQFF. CDR3 DNA: TGCAGCCCTCGGAGCCTGAGCTCCTACAATGAGCAGTTCTTC.

This clonotype was observed a few times. V and J are TRBV7-2 and TRBJ1-2; no definite D call. The CDR3 consists of 13 residues. V lost 3 bases and J lost 8, with 13 bases in between. Germline lookup yields CDR1 SGHTA and CDR2 FQGNSA. CDR3 region: CASSFSGMGGYTF. The CDR3 DNA follows: TGTGCCAGCAGCTTCTCTGGGATGGGGGGCTACACCTTC.

This clonotype came up a few times. This chain uses TRBV9 with TRBJ2-3; a weak D match, TRBD1 (6 bases). The V gene's germline CDR1 is SGDLS and CDR2 YYNGEE. V was cut by 0 bases and J by 4 bases, with 12 bases left in between. The CDR3 has 15 residues. CDR3 DNA: TGTGCCAGCAGCGTAGAGCCAGGGGCTGCAGATACGCAGTATTTT. As protein: CASSVEPGAADTQYF. The full variable domain, rest sourced from reference TRBV9 and TRBJ2-3, is DSGVTQTPKHLITATGQRVTLRCSPRSGDLSVYWYQQSLDQGLQFLIQYYNGEERAKGNILERFSAQQFPDLHSELNLSSLELGDSALYFCASSVEPGAADTQYFGPGTRLTVL.

This clonotype showed up many times. The chain employs TRBV4-1 and TRBJ1-1; D is undetermined. With 4 bases removed from V and 0 bases from J, the gap between germline ends came to 9 bases. The V gene's germline CDR1 is MGHRA and CDR2 YSYEKL. This CDR3 spans 14 amino acids. The CDR3 loop is CASSPRALNTEAFF. The CDR3 DNA sequence: TGCGCCAGCAGCCCTAGAGCTTTGAACACTGAAGCTTTCTTT.